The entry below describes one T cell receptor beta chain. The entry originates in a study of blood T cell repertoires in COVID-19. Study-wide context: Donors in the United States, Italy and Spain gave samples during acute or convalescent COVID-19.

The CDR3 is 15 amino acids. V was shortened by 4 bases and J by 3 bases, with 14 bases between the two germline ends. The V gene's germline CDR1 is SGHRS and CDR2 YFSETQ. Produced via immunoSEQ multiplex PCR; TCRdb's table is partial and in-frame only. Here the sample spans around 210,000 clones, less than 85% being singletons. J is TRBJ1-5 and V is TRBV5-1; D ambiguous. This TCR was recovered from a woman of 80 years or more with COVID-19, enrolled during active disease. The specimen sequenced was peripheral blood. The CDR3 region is CASSPDGRYNQPQHF. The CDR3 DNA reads TGCGCCAGCAGCCCCGACGGGAGATACAATCAGCCCCAGCATTTT. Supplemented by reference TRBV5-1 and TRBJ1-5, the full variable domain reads KAGVTQTPRYLIKTRGQQVTLSCSPISGHRSVSWYQQTPGQGLQFLFEYFSETQRNKGNFPGRFSGRQFSNSRSEMNVSTLELGDSALYLCASSPDGRYNQPQHFGDGTRLSIL.